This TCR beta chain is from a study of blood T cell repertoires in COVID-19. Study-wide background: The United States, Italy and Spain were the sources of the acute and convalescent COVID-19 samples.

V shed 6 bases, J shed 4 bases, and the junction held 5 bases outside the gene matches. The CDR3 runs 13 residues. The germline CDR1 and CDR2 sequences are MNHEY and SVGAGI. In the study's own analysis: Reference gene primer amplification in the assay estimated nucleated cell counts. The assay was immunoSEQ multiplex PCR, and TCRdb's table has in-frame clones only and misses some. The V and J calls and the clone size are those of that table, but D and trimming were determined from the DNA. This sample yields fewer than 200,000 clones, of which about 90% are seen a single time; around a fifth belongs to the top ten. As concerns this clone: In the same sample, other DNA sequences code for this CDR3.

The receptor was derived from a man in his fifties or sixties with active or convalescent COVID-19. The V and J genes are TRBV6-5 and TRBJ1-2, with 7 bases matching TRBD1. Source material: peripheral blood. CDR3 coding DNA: TGTGCCAGCAGCCCCGACAGGGCCTATGGCTACACCTTC. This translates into CASSPDRAYGYTF.